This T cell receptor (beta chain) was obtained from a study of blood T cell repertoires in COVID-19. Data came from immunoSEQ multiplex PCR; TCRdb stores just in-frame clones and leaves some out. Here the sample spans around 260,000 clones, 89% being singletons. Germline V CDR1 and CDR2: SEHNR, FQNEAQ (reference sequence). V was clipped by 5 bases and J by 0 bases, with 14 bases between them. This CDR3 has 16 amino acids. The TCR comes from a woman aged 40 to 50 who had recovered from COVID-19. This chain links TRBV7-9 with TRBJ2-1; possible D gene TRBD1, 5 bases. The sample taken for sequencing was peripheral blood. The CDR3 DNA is TGTGCCAGCAGCGGCCATAGGGGAAGCTCCTACAATGAGCAGTTCTTC. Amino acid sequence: CASSGHRGSSYNEQFF.